A single sample is the source of the 17 T cell receptor beta chains below, sequenced in a study of shared clonotypes between healthy human individuals. Positive CCR7 selection of CD45RO-negative cells yielded the naive CD8 cells, and terminally differentiated effector memory CD45RA+ cells were excluded. Method: immunoSEQ multiplex PCR; TCRdb's copy keeps in-frame clones and lacks some. The data contain roughly 2.1 million clones, about 92% of them seen just once; the ten biggest clones take up about 1.5%. Source material: naive CD8+ T cells from PBMCs. These receptors were obtained from a man younger than 35 in good health. Some clones in this sample may be carry-over from other donors' samples.

This chain uses TRBV5-1 with TRBJ1-1; D gene uncertain. From germline, CDR1 is SGHRS and CDR2 YFSETQ. Trimming removed 4 bases at V and 2 bases at J, with 18 bases between. This CDR3 is 16 amino acids long. CDR3 loop: CASSTLGRNINTEAFF. For the CDR3, the DNA is TGCGCCAGCAGCACCCTCGGTCGAAACATAAACACTGAAGCTTTCTTT.

The chain recombines TRBV7-7 with TRBJ2-5; TRBD1 is a possible D gene (6 bases). The CDR3 is 10 residues long. V lost 8 bases to trimming and J lost 5 bases, with 6 bases between them. The germline gives CDR1 SSHAT, CDR2 FNYEAQ (reference sequence). The CDR3 nucleotides read TGTGCCAGCCAGGGGGAGACCCAGTACTTC. Its translation is CASQGETQYF.

This clone was detected only once. V is TRBV28 and J is TRBJ2-3; D not certain. Germline CDR1 and CDR2: MDHEN and SYDVKM. The CDR3 loop spans 18 amino acids. V shed 3 bases and J shed 3 bases, with 22 bases lying between them. This CDR3 is CASSLSHDRRLGTDTQYF. Here the CDR3 DNA reads TGTGCCAGCAGTTTGTCCCACGACCGCAGGCTGGGGACAGATACGCAGTATTTT.

This rearrangement joins TRBV28 to TRBJ2-7; the match to TRBD1 covers 7 bases. CDR1 is MDHEN, CDR2 SYDVKM, per germline. The CDR3 consists of 16 residues. With 5 bases clipped from V and 3 bases from J, the junction kept 13 bases outside the gene matches. Written as DNA, the CDR3 is TGTGCCAGCAGTCTAGACCGGGACAGACAGTACTACGAGCAGTACTTC. Translating it yields CASSLDRDRQYYEQYF.

This rearrangement joins TRBV9 to TRBJ2-7; TRBD1 agrees at 8 bases. The CDR3 is 14 residues long. The V segment lost 5 bases and the J segment 0 bases; nucleotides outside the gene matches: 4. Germline lookup yields CDR1 SGDLS and CDR2 YYNGEE. The CDR3 nucleotides read TGTGCCAGCAGTCCGGGACAGGTCTCCTACGAGCAGTACTTC. As protein: CASSPGQVSYEQYF.

The V gene is TRBV9, the J gene TRBJ2-1; weak D call: TRBD2 (6 bases). The V end lost 0 bases, the J end lost 8 bases, and 18 bases lay between the germline ends. Per the germline V gene, CDR1 is SGDLS and CDR2 is YYNGEE. There are 16 residues in the CDR3. CDR3: CASSVVPAGLRDEQFF. The DNA for the CDR3 is TGTGCCAGCAGCGTAGTTCCGGCGGGGCTGAGGGATGAGCAGTTCTTC.

This sequence joins TRBV2 and TRBJ1-5; D remains unclear. CDR1 and CDR2 from the germline V gene are SNHLY and FYNNEI. Trimming stripped 5 bases from V and 4 bases from J, with 15 bases between. The CDR3 is made up of 15 amino acids. The CDR3 DNA follows: TGTGCCAGCAGTTTACCTACAGAACCTAATCAGCCCCAGCATTTT. Residues: CASSLPTEPNQPQHF.

V gene TRBV30 combines with J gene TRBJ2-5; 10 positions agree with TRBD1. The CDR3 runs 14 residues. V was pared by 3 bases and J by 1 base, with 2 bases of the junction left unmatched. The germline V gene has CDR1 GTSNPN and CDR2 SVGIG (reference sequence). The CDR3 DNA is TGTGCCTGGAGCGGACAGGGGGGCCAAGAGACCCAGTACTTC. Its protein product is CAWSGQGGQETQYF.

A word on this clone: Other DNA sequences in the same sample also yield this CDR3. This sequence joins TRBV4-1 and TRBJ2-1, with 10 nucleotides matching TRBD2. Germline values: CDR1 MGHRA, CDR2 YSYEKL. CDR3 length equals 15 residues. Losses at the gene ends were 4 bases for V and 3 bases for J; bases not matched to a gene: 3. Here the CDR3 DNA reads TGCGCCAGCAGCCCCCGGACTAGCGGCTACAATGAGCAGTTCTTC. It encodes CASSPRTSGYNEQFF.

The chain joins TRBV4-1 to TRBJ1-1; D unclear. Trimming cost V 1 base and J 1 base, with 4 bases left between them. In germline, CDR1 is MGHRA, CDR2 YSYEKL. CDR3 size: 13 residues. CDR3 residues: CASSQVWNTEAFF. CDR3 bases: TGCGCCAGCAGCCAAGTTTGGAACACTGAAGCTTTCTTT.

This chain uses TRBV2 with TRBJ2-1; no clear D gene. CDR1 and CDR2 from the germline V gene are SNHLY and FYNNEI. Trimming took off 5 bases at V and 10 bases at J, with 9 bases between the two ends. The CDR3 covers 11 residues. The CDR3 nucleotides are TGTGCCAGCAGTTACGAGAGAGAGCAGTTCTTC. This translates into CASSYEREQFF.

The gene calls are TRBV15 and TRBJ2-1; 14 nucleotides align to TRBD2. The trim removed 2 bases at V and 9 bases at J, leaving 6 bases unmatched. The CDR3 is 16 residues long. Germline CDR1 is LNHNV and CDR2 is YYDKDF (reference sequence). DNA of the CDR3: TGTGCCACCAGCAGATTCGGGACTAGCGGGAGCGGTGAGCAGTTCTTC. Its protein is CATSRFGTSGSGEQFF.

This chain links TRBV5-1 with TRBJ2-7; D uncertain. Germline V lookup: CDR1 SGHRS, CDR2 YFSETQ. V was shortened by 2 bases and J by 5 bases, with 11 bases between the two germline ends. The CDR3 runs to 13 residues. The CDR3 DNA sequence: TGCGCCAGCAGCTTAAGGGTCGTAGACGAGCAGTACTTC. It codes for CASSLRVVDEQYF.

About this clone: The identical CDR3 is also encoded by other nucleotide sequences in the sample. The rearrangement links TRBV6-6 to TRBJ2-1, with 9 bases identical to TRBD2. In germline, CDR1 is MNHNY, CDR2 SVGAGI (reference sequence). After removal of 4 bases from V and 4 bases from J, the junction contained 2 bases not matched to a gene. The CDR3 contains 14 residues. CDR3: CASSLAGGYNEQFF. The DNA of the CDR3 is TGTGCCAGCAGTTTGGCGGGAGGGTACAATGAGCAGTTCTTC.

J is TRBJ1-3 and V is TRBV28, with no clear D. Germline V gives CDR1 MDHEN, CDR2 SYDVKM. Trimming took off 3 bases at V and 4 bases at J, with 13 bases between the two ends. The CDR3 spans 15 residues. CDR3 nucleotides: TGTGCCAGCAGTTTCCACCTTGATTCAGGAAACACCATATATTTT. Translated, it gives CASSFHLDSGNTIYF.

This chain connects TRBV6-5 to TRBJ2-2; D is ambiguous. Looked up from germline, CDR1 is MNHEY and CDR2 is SVGAGI. CDR3 length: 15 residues. Between the trimmed V and J ends, which lost 0 bases and 5 bases, there was a span of 10 bases. The CDR3 sequence is CASSYSTVGTGELFF. The CDR3 nucleotides read TGTGCCAGCAGTTACTCGACGGTCGGGACCGGGGAGCTGTTTTTT.

V usage is TRBV19 and J usage is TRBJ1-2; 7 bases fit TRBD1. Germline CDR1 LNHDA, CDR2 SQIVND (reference sequence). The CDR3 totals 18 residues. V dropped 0 bases and J dropped 5; count of bases not matched to a gene: 15. The CDR3 spells CASSIDLVGGTVSYGYTF. DNA of the CDR3: TGTGCCAGTAGTATAGATCTCGTCGGGGGGACAGTTTCTTATGGCTACACCTTC.